The text below deals with one TCR beta chain. This sample is part of a study of cytomegalovirus exposure and HLA in healthy donors. The PCR made use of 60 Vbeta and 13 Jbeta primers. The repertoire was sequenced with immunoSEQ multiplex PCR; TCRdb's copy has only in-frame clones and lacks some. In total, the table holds 95,000 to 150,000 clones. This CDR3 is 20 amino acids long. This receptor was taken from a man between 18 and 29 years old in good health and CMV-seronegative. This rearrangement joins TRBV21-1 to TRBJ1-4; whether TRBD1, the table's D call, matches the DNA was not checked. TRBV21-1 is described as a pseudogene. Sequenced input: PBMCs. The CDR3 region has the DNA TGTGCCAGCAGCAGCCCCCGGGACAGGTGGAGGGGGGGAGTAGGTGAAAAACTGTTTTTT. This gives the protein CASSSPRDRWRGGVGEKLFF.